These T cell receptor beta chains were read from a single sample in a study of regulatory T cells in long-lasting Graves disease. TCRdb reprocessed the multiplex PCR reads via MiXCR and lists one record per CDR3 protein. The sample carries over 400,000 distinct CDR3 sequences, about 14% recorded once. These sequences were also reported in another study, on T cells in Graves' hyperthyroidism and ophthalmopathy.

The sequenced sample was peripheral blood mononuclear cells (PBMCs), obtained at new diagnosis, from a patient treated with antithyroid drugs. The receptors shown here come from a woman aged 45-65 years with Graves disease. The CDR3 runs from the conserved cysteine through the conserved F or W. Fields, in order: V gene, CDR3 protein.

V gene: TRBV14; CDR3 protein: CASSQVIPGGVRNQPQHF
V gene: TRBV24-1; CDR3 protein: CATSVGGDTQYF
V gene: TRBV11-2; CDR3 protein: CASSLVGSSYKQYF
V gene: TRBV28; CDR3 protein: CASSLETAFGNTIYF
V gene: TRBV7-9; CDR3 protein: CASSLEQGSYEQYF
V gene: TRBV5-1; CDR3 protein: CASSFMQGAGDEQFF
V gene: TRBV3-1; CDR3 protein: CASSQNAGEPNEKLFF
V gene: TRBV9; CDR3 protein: CASSVDSQDNEQFF
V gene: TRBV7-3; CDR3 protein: CASSRDSSDTGELFF
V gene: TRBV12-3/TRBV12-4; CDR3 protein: CASSLEPNTGELFF